This TCR beta chain was obtained from a study of blood T cell repertoires in COVID-19. This CDR3 spans 15 amino acids. Trimming cost V 2 bases and J 7 bases; bases outside gene matches: 6. In germline, CDR1 is MNHEY, CDR2 SVGEGT. Sequenced by immunoSEQ multiplex PCR; TCRdb stores in-frame clones only, minus some. The repertoire holds about 97,000 clones, with about nine tenths as singletons. This clonotype was sampled from a woman between 50 and 59 years old with COVID-19, enrolled during active disease. The sample consisted of peripheral blood. This chain links TRBV6-2 or TRBV6-3 with TRBJ1-2; TRBD1 matches at 11 bases. The CDR3 nucleotides are TGTGCCAGCAGTTACCACGCGGACAGGGGGCTTGGCTACACCTTC. Protein product: CASSYHADRGLGYTF.